One T cell receptor beta chain is described in this entry. Original handling: Amplifying reference gene primers gave estimates of nucleated cell counts. TCRdb's copy holds only in-frame clones and misses some; the assay was immunoSEQ multiplex PCR. From that table come the V and J calls and clone size; the DNA was used to work out D and trimming. The sample consists of about 150,000 clones, roughly nine tenths of them appearing once. This sample stems from a study of blood T cell repertoires in COVID-19. Study in general: The United States, Italy and Spain were the sources of the acute and convalescent COVID-19 samples.

After removal of 4 bases from V and 2 bases from J, the junction contained 6 bases not matched to a gene. This CDR3 has 15 residues. Germline V gives CDR1 SEHNR, CDR2 FQNEAQ (reference sequence). Material for sequencing was peripheral blood. The genes are TRBV7-9 and TRBJ2-7, with TRBD1 matching over 9 bases. This sequence originates from a man in his fifties with acute or convalescent COVID-19. The CDR3 spells CASSSPGQGTYEQYV. The CDR3 DNA is TGTGCCAGCAGCTCTCCGGGACAGGGTACCTACGAGCAGTACGTC.